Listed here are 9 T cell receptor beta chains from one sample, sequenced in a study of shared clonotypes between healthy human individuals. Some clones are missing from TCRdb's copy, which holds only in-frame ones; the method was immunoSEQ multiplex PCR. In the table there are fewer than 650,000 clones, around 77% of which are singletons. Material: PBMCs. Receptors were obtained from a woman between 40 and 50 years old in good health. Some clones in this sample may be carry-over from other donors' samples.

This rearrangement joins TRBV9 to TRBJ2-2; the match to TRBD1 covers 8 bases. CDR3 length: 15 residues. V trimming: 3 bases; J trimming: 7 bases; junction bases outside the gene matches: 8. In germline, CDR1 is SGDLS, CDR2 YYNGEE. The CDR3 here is CASSAPDRDFGELFF. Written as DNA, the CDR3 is TGTGCCAGCAGCGCCCCGGACAGGGACTTCGGGGAGCTGTTTTTT.

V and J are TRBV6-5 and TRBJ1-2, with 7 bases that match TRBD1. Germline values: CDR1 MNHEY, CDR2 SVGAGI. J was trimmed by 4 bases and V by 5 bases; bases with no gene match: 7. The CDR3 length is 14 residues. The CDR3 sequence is CASSAYQGGYGYTF. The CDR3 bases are TGTGCCAGCAGTGCCTATCAGGGGGGCTATGGCTACACCTTC.

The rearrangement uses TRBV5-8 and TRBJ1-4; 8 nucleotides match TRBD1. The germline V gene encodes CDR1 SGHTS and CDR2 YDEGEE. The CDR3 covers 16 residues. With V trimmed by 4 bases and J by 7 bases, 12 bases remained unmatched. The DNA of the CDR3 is TGTGCCAGCAGCCCATCTTACGACAGGGGAAGTGAAAAACTGTTTTTT. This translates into CASSPSYDRGSEKLFF.

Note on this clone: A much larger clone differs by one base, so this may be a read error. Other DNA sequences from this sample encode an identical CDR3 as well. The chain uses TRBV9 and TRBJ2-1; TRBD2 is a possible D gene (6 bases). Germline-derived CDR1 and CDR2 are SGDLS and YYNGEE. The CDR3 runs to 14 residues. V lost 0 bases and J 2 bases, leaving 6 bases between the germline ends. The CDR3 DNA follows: TGTGCCAGCAGCGTAGGGGGGGCCTACAATGAGCAGTTCTTC. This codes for CASSVGGAYNEQFF.

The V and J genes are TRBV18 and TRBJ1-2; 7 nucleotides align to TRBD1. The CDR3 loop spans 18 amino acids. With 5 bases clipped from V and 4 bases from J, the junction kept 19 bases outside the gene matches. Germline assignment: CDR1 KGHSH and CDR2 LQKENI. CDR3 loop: CASSKAQVGQRKLYGYTF. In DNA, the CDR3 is TGTGCCAGCTCAAAGGCCCAGGTGGGACAGCGAAAGCTCTATGGCTACACCTTC.

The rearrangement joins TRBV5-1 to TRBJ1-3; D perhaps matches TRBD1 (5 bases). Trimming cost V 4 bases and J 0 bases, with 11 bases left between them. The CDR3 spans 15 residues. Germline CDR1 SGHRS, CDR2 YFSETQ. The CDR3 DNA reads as TGCGCCAGCAGCCCTGGGACGGACTCTGGAAACACCATATATTTT. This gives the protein CASSPGTDSGNTIYF. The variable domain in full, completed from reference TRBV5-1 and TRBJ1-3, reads KAGVTQTPRYLIKTRGQQVTLSCSPISGHRSVSWYQQTPGQGLQFLFEYFSETQRNKGNFPGRFSGRQFSNSRSEMNVSTLELGDSALYLCASSPGTDSGNTIYFGEGSWLTVV.

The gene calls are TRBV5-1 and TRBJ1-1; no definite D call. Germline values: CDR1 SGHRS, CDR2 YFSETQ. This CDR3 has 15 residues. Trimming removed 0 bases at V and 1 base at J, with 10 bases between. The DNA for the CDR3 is TGCGCCAGCAGCTTGGAACCCCACAAGAACACTGAAGCTTTCTTT. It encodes CASSLEPHKNTEAFF.

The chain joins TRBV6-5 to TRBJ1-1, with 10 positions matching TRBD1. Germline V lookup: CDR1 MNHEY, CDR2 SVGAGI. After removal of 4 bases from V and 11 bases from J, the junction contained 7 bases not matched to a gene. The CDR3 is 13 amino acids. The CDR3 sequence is CASSSTLGQGAFF. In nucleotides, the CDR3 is TGTGCCAGCAGTTCTACCTTGGGACAGGGGGCTTTCTTT.

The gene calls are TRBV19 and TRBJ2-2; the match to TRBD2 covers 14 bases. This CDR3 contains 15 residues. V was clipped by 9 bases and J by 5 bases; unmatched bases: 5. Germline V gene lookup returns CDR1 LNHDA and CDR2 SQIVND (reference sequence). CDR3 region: CASLGLAGATGELFF. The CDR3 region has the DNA TGTGCCAGCTTGGGACTAGCGGGAGCTACCGGGGAGCTGTTTTTT.